Included here is one T cell receptor beta chain sequence, with context. It has no known antigen specificity. The record has no base qualities; no much larger clone is one base away. The data were taken from a study of naive CD8 T cells in extremely preterm neonates (dated by TCRdb to the late 2010s). Study-wide context: The study compared the TCRbeta CDR3 repertoires of sorted naive CD8+ T cells among four age groups: extremely preterm neonates, term neonates, young children and adults. General conclusions and limits of the study: Preterm neonates showed significantly lower iChao1 richness than every other age group (p < 0.05) along with an even clone distribution, indicating a less rich repertoire. Prospective longitudinal studies of preterm and term neonates were called for by the authors so that T cell development could be tracked within individuals. As limitations, the authors pointed to a small sample size and variable productive template counts among preterm samples. Compared with the older groups, preterm CDR3s were shorter and closer to germline, carrying fewer N additions and showing less junctional trimming. The proportion of shared CDR3 nucleotide sequences was higher in preterm neonates (around 2.7%) than in term neonates (approximately 0.4%), young children (around 0.03%) and adults (around 0.01%).

The junction carries 12 bases between V and J, which are trimmed by 0 bases and 1 base respectively. The CDR3 spans 16 residues, from the cysteine through the phenylalanine. CDR3 DNA is the only sequence kept; it has 48 bases, read in frame from the first base. CDR1 and CDR2 were assigned from the germline V gene as SGHAT and FQNNGV. TCRbeta CDR3 regions were amplified from genomic DNA by a two-step, bias-controlled multiplex PCR. The multiplex PCR included primers specific for each TRBV and TRBJ gene segment. The immunoSEQ Assay was used to generate TCRbeta repertoire data. The study's own analysis went as follows. A relative-frequency ratio and a modified nearest-neighbor algorithm were applied to filter and cluster reads so that closely related sequences were merged. The V, D and J gene assignments for CDR3 sequences were based on IMGT annotation. Template counts were quantified against synthetic TCR CDR3 analog sequences and normalized for PCR amplification bias. Only unique productive sequences, that is, in-frame CDR3 sequences lacking stop codons, were included in the analyses. The immunoSEQ Analyzer software was used to calculate clonality, defined as 1 minus Pielou's evenness, and iChao1 richness. Depending on the Shapiro-Wilk normality results, either Student's t-test or a non-parametric test was run in JMP for statistical testing. The table was pulled from immuneACCESS by TCRdb, which kept in-frame rearrangements only. Such tables lose some clones; where checked, under half of the loss comes from unresolved V genes, and the rest has no known cause. D and trimming were read from the DNA, whereas the V and J calls and clone size are those reported in that table. Counted in this sample were about 7,300 clones; 92% of them appeared once. More than 0.45% of the sample is held by the ten biggest clonotypes.

Term cord blood was obtained from roughly five elective full-term cesarean deliveries at roughly 37-41 weeks of gestation, without labor or rupture of membranes. The study left out pregnancies involving fetal demise, active maternal HSV infection or known maternal HIV infection. A FACSAria III cell sorter was used to sort live, Annexin V-negative naive CD8+ T cells (CD3+CD8+CD45RA+CCR7+). Each sample yielded between roughly 18,000 and 100,000 sorted naive CD8+ T cells. Preassembled standardized sampling kits were used to collect mixed venous-arterial cord blood. Cord blood stayed at room temperature and was processed within 4 hours after collection. Ficoll-Paque density gradient centrifugation was used to isolate mononuclear cells from diluted blood. Mononuclear cells were cryopreserved in about 10% DMSO with about 90% FBS and stored long term at -150°C before sorting. Annexin V and antibodies against CD3, CD8, CCR7 and CD45RA were used to stain the thawed cells. Genomic DNA was extracted from snap-frozen sorted cell pellets with the DNeasy Blood and Tissue Kit.

What was sequenced was naive CD8+ T cells from cord blood. The sequence derives from a newborn in good health. The V gene is TRBV11-2 and the J gene is TRBJ1-1; TRBD1 might be the D gene, on 6 matching bases. The nucleotides are TGTGCCAGCAGCTTAGAGGCGGGGGGGGCGAACACTGAAGCTTTCTTT. The resulting protein is CASSLEAGGANTEAFF.